This TCR beta chain was obtained from a study of T cells in Graves' hyperthyroidism and ophthalmopathy. At the level of the study: Peripheral blood draws took place at initial diagnosis, ahead of any treatment. Study-level points and caveats: Clonotypes that were expanded in thyroid above 0.001 mostly appeared in blood too.

A Clinical Activity Score of at least 3, a NOSPECS grade of at least 4 and a duration under 3 months were recorded in the ophthalmopathy patients. Germline V CDR1 and CDR2: LNHDA, SQIVND (reference sequence). This CDR3 is 15 amino acids long. After removal of 9 bases from V and 1 base from J, the junction contained 6 bases not matched to a gene. Note on this clonotype: What it recognizes is unknown.

Researchers took RNA transcripts and amplified the TCR beta CDR3 regions from them. The TCR CDR3 first-round RT-PCR relied on the HTBI primer set. Via MiXCR, TCRdb re-called the multiplex PCR reads, giving one row per CDR3 protein. The repertoire includes nearly 250,000 distinct CDR3 sequences, about 16% of them detected once, and around 30% sits in the top ten. The clonotype was recovered from a woman between 18 and 29 years old with Graves' ophthalmopathy. The chain is built from TRBV19 and TRBJ2-2, with 9 nucleotides matching TRBD2. Sequencing was performed on blood. The DNA of the CDR3 is TGTGCCAGCCATCTAGCGGGGCGGAACACCGGGGAGCTGTTTTTT. Its translation: CASHLAGRNTGELFF.